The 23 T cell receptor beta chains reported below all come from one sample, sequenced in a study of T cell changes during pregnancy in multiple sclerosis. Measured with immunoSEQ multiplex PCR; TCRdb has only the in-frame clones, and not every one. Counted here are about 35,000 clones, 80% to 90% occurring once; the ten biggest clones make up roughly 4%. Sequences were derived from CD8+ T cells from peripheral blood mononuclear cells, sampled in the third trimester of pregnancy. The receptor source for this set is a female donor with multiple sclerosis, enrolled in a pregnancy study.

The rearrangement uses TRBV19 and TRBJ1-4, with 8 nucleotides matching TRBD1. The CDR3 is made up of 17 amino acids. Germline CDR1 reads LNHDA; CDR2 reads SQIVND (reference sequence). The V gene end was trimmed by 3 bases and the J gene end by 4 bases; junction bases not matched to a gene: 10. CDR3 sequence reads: CASSMTRGLPLNEKLFF. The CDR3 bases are TGTGCCAGTAGTATGACCAGGGGGCTTCCTCTTAATGAAAAACTGTTTTTT.

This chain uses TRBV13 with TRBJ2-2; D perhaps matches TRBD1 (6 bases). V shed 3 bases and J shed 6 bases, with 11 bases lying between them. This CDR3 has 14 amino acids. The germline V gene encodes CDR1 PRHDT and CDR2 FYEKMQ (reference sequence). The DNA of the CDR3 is TGTGCCAGCAGCTTGGGGGCGGTCCCCGGGGAGCTGTTTTTT. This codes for CASSLGAVPGELFF.

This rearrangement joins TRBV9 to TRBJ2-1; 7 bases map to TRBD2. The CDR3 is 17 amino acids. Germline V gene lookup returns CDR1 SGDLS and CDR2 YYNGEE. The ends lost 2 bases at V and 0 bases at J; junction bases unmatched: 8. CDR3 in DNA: TGTGCCAGCAGCGTGAACCAAGCGGGGAGCTCCTACAATGAGCAGTTCTTC. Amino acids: CASSVNQAGSSYNEQFF. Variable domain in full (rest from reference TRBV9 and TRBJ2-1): DSGVTQTPKHLITATGQRVTLRCSPRSGDLSVYWYQQSLDQGLQFLIQYYNGEERAKGNILERFSAQQFPDLHSELNLSSLELGDSALYFCASSVNQAGSSYNEQFFGPGTRLTVL.

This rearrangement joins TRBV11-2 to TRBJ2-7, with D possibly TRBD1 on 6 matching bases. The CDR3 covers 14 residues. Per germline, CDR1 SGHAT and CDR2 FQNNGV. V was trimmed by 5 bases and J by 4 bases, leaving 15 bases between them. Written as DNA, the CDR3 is TGTGCCAGCAGCCTGGGGCAGGGGTGGTACGAGCAGTACTTC. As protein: CASSLGQGWYEQYF.

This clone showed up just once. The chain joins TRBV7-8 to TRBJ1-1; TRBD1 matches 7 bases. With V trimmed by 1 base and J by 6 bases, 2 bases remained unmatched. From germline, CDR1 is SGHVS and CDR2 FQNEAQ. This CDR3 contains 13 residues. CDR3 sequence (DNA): TGTGCCAGCAGCTTAGATGGGACAGCTGAAGCTTTCTTT. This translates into CASSLDGTAEAFF.

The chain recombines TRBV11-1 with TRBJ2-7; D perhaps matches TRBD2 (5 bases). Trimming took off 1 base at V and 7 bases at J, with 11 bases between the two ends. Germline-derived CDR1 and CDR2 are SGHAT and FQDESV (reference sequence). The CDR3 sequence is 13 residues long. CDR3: CASSLGRALEQYF. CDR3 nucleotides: TGTGCCAGCAGCTTAGGGCGGGCTTTGGAGCAGTACTTC. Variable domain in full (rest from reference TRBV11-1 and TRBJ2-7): EAEVAQSPRYKITEKSQAVAFWCDPISGHATLYWYRQILGQGPELLVQFQDESVVDDSQLPKDRFSAERLKGVDSTLKIQPAELGDSAMYLCASSLGRALEQYFGPGTRLTVT.

CDR3 loop: CASSDAYRENEAFF. CDR3 bases: TGTGCCAGCAGTGACGCCTACAGGGAGAATGAAGCTTTCTTT. This chain connects TRBV6-1 to TRBJ1-1; D possibly corresponds to TRBD1 (6 bases). The CDR3 spans 14 residues. Germline lookup yields CDR1 MNHNS and CDR2 SASEGT. With 3 bases removed from V and 7 bases from J, the gap between germline ends came to 15 bases.

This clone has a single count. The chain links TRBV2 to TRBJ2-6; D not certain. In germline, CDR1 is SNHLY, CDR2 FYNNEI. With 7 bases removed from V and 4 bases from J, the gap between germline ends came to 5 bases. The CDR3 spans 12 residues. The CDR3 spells CASTSGANVLTF. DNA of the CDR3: TGTGCCAGCACATCCGGGGCCAACGTCCTGACTTTC.

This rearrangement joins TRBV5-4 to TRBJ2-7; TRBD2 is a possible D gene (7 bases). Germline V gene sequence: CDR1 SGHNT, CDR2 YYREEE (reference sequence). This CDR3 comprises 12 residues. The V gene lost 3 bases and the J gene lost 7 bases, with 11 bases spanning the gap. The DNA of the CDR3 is TGTGCCAGCAGCTGGGGGGGGCGGGAGCAGTACTTC. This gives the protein CASSWGGREQYF.

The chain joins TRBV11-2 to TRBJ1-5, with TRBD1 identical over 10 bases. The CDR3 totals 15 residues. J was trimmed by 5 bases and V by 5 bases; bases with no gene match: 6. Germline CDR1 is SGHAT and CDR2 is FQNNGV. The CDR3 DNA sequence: TGTGCCAGCAGCGGGACAGGGGTAGGGTATCAGCCCCAGCATTTT. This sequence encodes CASSGTGVGYQPQHF. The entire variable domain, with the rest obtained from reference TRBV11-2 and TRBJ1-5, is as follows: EAGVAQSPRYKIIEKRQSVAFWCNPISGHATLYWYQQILGQGPKLLIQFQNNGVVDDSQLPKDRFSAERLKGVDSTLKIQPAKLEDSAVYLCASSGTGVGYQPQHFGDGTRLSIL.

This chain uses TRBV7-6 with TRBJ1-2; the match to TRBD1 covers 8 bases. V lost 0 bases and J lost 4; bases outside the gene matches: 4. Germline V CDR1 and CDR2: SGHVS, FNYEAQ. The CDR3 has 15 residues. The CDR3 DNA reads TGTGCCAGCAGCTTAGCCGCAGGGGGCGGCTATGGCTACACCTTC. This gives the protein CASSLAAGGGYGYTF.

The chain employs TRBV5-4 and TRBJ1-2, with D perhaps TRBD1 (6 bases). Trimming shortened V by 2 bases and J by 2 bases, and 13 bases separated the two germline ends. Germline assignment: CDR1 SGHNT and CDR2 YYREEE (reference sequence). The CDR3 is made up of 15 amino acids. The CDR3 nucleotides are TGTGCCAGCAGCTTCGGGGCAGGGGACAACTATGGCTACACCTTC. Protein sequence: CASSFGAGDNYGYTF.

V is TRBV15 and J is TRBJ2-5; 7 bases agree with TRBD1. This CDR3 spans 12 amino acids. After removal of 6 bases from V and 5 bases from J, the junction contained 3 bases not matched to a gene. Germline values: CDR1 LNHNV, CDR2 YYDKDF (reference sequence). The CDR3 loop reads CATRSTGETQYF. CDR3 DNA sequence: TGTGCCACCAGATCGACAGGGGAGACCCAGTACTTC. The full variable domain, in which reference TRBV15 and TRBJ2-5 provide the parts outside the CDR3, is DAMVIQNPRYQVTQFGKPVTLSCSQTLNHNVMYWYQQKSSQAPKLLFHYYDKDFNNEADTPDNFQSRRPNTSFCFLDIRSPGLGDTAMYLCATRSTGETQYFGPGTRLLVL.

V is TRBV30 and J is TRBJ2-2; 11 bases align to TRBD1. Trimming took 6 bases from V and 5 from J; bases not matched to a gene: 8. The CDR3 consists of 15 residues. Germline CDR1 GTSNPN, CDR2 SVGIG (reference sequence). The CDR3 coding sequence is TGTGCCTGCCTCCCGGGGGACAGGGGGACCGGGGAGCTGTTTTTT. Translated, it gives CACLPGDRGTGELFF.

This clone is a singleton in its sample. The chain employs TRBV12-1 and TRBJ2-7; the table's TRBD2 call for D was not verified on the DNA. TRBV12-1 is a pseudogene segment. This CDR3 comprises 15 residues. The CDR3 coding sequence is TGTGCCAGCCCCTGGGAGGGTCTGCCTCCCCTCGAGCAGTACTTC. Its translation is CASPWEGLPPLEQYF.

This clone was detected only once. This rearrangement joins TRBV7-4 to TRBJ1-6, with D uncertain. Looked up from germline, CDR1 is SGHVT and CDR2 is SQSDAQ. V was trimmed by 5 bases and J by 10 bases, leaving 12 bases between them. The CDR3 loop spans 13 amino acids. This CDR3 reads CASSPPDTSPLHF. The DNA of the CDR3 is TGTGCCAGCAGCCCACCCGACACCTCACCCCTCCACTTT.

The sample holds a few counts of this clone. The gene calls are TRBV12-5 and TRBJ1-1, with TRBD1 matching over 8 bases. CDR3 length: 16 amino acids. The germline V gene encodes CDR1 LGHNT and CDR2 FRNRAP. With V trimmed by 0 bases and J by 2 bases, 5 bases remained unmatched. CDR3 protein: CASGLVLGTGNTEAFF. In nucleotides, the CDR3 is TGTGCTAGTGGTTTGGTACTTGGGACAGGAAACACTGAAGCTTTCTTT.

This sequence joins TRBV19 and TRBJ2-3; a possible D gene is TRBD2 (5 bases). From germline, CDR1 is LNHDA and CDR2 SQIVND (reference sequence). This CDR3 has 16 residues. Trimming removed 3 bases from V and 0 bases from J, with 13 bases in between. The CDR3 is CASSMGLRVSTDTQYF. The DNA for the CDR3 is TGTGCCAGTAGTATGGGGTTGAGGGTGAGCACAGATACGCAGTATTTT.

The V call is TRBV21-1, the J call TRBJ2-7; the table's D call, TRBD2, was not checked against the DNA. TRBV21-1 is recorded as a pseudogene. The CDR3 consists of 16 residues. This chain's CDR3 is CASSKNRPGGRYEQYF. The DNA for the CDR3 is TGTGCCAGCAGCAAAAACCGGCCAGGAGGTCGGTACGAGCAGTACTTC.

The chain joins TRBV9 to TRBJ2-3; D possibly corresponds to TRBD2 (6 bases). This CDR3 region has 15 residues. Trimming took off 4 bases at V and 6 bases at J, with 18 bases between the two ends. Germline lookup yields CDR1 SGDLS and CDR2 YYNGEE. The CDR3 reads CASSPKGGDADTQYF. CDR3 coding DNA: TGTGCCAGCAGCCCCAAGGGAGGCGACGCGGATACGCAGTATTTT.

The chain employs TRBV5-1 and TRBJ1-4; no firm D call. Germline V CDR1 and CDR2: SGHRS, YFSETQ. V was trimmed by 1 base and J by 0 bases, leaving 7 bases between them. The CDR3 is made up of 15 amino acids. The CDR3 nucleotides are TGCGCCAGCAGCTTGAAAGACACAACTAATGAAAAACTGTTTTTT. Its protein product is CASSLKDTTNEKLFF.

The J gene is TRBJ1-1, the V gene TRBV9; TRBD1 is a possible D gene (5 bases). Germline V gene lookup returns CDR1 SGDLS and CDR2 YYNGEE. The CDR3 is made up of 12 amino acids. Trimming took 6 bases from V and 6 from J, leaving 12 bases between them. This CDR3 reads CASTPGGPEAFF. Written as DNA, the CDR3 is TGTGCCAGCACCCCGGGGGGACCTGAAGCTTTCTTT.

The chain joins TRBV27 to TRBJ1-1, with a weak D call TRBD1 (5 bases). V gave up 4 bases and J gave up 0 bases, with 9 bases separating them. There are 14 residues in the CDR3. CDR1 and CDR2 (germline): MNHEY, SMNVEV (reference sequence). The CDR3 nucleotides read TGTGCCAGCAGTTCCCAACAGGTGAACACTGAAGCTTTCTTT. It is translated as CASSSQQVNTEAFF.